A selection of T cell receptor beta chains follows, all from one sample in a study of blood T cell repertoires in COVID-19. TCRdb's table, derived via immunoSEQ multiplex PCR, lists solely in-frame clones and lacks some. The data hold a few hundred thousand clones, with 70% to 85% observed a single time. The sequenced sample consisted of peripheral blood. All receptors come from a woman aged 80 or older with acute or convalescent COVID-19. Both conserved end residues are part of each CDR3. The D gene is left open where the match is weak. Clone size is not always given. Where it is, it says once, few, many or a class for expanded clones.

J: TRBJ2-5
V: TRBV7-7
size: -
D: TRBD2
DNA: TGTGCCAGCAGCCAGACTAGCGGGGGAGTAGGAGAGACCCAGTACTTC
CDR3: CASSQTSGGVGETQYF

J: TRBJ1-3
V: TRBV2
size: -
D: TRBD1
DNA: TGTGCCAGCAGGCCCAGGACAGGGACCCCTGGAAACACCATATATTTT
CDR3: CASRPRTGTPGNTIYF

J: TRBJ1-3
V: TRBV5-1
size: -
D: -
DNA: TGCGCCAGCAGCTTGCAAGGGGCAGAGGGAAACACCATATATTTT
CDR3: CASSLQGAEGNTIYF

J: TRBJ2-2
V: TRBV10-3
size: -
D: -
DNA: TGTGCCATCAGTGAGTCGGCGACAGGACTGAACACCGGGGAGCTGTTTTTT
CDR3: CAISESATGLNTGELFF

J: TRBJ1-1
V: TRBV6-5
size: -
D: -
DNA: TGTGCCAGCAGAATCCGAGGCTGGAACACTGAAGCTTTCTTT
CDR3: CASRIRGWNTEAFF

J: TRBJ1-2
V: TRBV7-9
size: -
D: TRBD1
DNA: TGTGCCAGCAGCTTAGCGGGGACAGCAGAAAACTATGGCTACACCTTC
CDR3: CASSLAGTAENYGYTF

J: TRBJ1-5
V: TRBV19
size: -
D: TRBD1
DNA: TGTGCCAGTAGTAGTATGACAGGGTACAATCAGCCCCAGCATTTT
CDR3: CASSSMTGYNQPQHF

J: TRBJ1-2
V: TRBV9
size: -
D: -
DNA: TGTGCCAGCAGCGGGATAGACAGTGCCAACTATGGCTACACCTTC
CDR3: CASSGIDSANYGYTF

J: TRBJ2-7
V: TRBV7-9
size: once
D: TRBD2
DNA: TGTGCCAGCAGCCAAAGAGGGGGGACTAGCGGGATGAGGGAGCAGTACTTC
CDR3: CASSQRGGTSGMREQYF

J: TRBJ1-4
V: TRBV18
size: -
D: -
DNA: TGTGCCAGCTCACCACGCGGGGGCACCGCAACTAATGAAAAACTGTTTTTT
CDR3: CASSPRGGTATNEKLFF

J: TRBJ1-2
V: TRBV7-2
size: medium-sized
D: TRBD1
DNA: TGTGCCAGCAGCCTTGACAGGGGCCCATATGGCTACACCTTC
CDR3: CASSLDRGPYGYTF

J: TRBJ1-5
V: TRBV4-3
size: few
D: -
DNA: TGCGCCAGCAGCCAATATTTAGGCAATCAGCCCCAGCATTTT
CDR3: CASSQYLGNQPQHF

J: TRBJ2-2
V: TRBV2
size: -
D: -
DNA: TGTGCCAGCTCGAGGGTAGCGAACACCGGGGAGCTGTTTTTT
CDR3: CASSRVANTGELFF

J: TRBJ1-2
V: TRBV2
size: -
D: -
DNA: TGTGCCAGCAGTGCAGGAATCTATGGCTACACCTTC
CDR3: CASSAGIYGYTF

J: TRBJ2-3
V: TRBV10-3
size: -
D: -
DNA: TGTGCCATCAGCCGGTTAGCTAGCACAGATACGCAGTATTTT
CDR3: CAISRLASTDTQYF

J: TRBJ1-1
V: TRBV5-4
size: -
D: TRBD1
DNA: TGTGCCAGCAGCCCCTCAGGGGGGAGCACTGAAGCTTTCTTT
CDR3: CASSPSGGSTEAFF

J: TRBJ1-2
V: TRBV11-2
size: -
D: -
DNA: TGTGCCAGCAGCTTACAGGGGTATGGCTACACCTTC
CDR3: CASSLQGYGYTF

J: TRBJ1-2
V: TRBV7-2
size: many
D: -
DNA: TGTGCCAGCAGTTATACTAGGAGCCCCTATGGCTACACCTTC
CDR3: CASSYTRSPYGYTF

J: TRBJ2-7
V: TRBV19
size: -
D: -
DNA: TGTGCCAGTAGTATAGGGACAGCCCTTGGCGAGCAGTACTTC
CDR3: CASSIGTALGEQYF

J: TRBJ1-1
V: TRBV5-6
size: -
D: TRBD1
DNA: TGTGCCAGCAGAGCCGGGACAGCGAACACTGAAGCTTTCTTT
CDR3: CASRAGTANTEAFF

J: TRBJ2-1
V: TRBV11-2
size: -
D: -
DNA: TGTGCCAGCAGCTTAGATGGGGAGCGGAACCTTATCAATGAGCAGTTCTTC
CDR3: CASSLDGERNLINEQFF

J: TRBJ1-1
V: TRBV19
size: -
D: TRBD1
DNA: TGTGCCAGTAGATCAGGACAGGGGGCCGGAGCTTTCTTT
CDR3: CASRSGQGAGAFF

J: TRBJ1-5
V: TRBV2
size: few
D: TRBD1
DNA: TGTGCCAGCAGCGGGACAGGGGGCTCCAGACAGCCCCAGCATTTT
CDR3: CASSGTGGSRQPQHF

J: TRBJ1-5
V: TRBV7-9
size: -
D: TRBD1
DNA: TGTGCCAGCAGCCCAGGACAGGGGGCGGGTCAGCCCCAGCATTTT
CDR3: CASSPGQGAGQPQHF

J: TRBJ2-1
V: TRBV19
size: -
D: -
DNA: TGTGCCAGTAGTACCCTGACAACGCCCTACAATGAGCAGTTCTTC
CDR3: CASSTLTTPYNEQFF

J: TRBJ2-7
V: TRBV6-4
size: -
D: TRBD2
DNA: TGTGCCAGCAGGGAGGGACTAGCGAACGAGCAGTACTTC
CDR3: CASREGLANEQYF

J: TRBJ2-2
V: TRBV3-1/TRBV3-2
size: -
D: TRBD1
DNA: TGTGCCAGCAGTTTACAGGGGGCAACCGGGGAGCTGTTTTTT
CDR3: CASSLQGATGELFF

J: TRBJ2-3
V: TRBV5-1
size: -
D: TRBD2
DNA: TGCGCCAGCAGCTTGGTGGCGGGAGTGTTAGATACGCAGTATTTT
CDR3: CASSLVAGVLDTQYF

J: TRBJ1-2
V: TRBV6-5
size: -
D: -
DNA: TGTGCCAGCAGCGCCTACAGGCCCTTAGGCTACACCTTC
CDR3: CASSAYRPLGYTF

J: TRBJ1-4
V: TRBV30
size: once
D: -
DNA: TGTGCCTGGAGTGGGGGGCTTGCAACTAATGAAAAACTGTTTTTT
CDR3: CAWSGGLATNEKLFF

J: TRBJ2-5
V: TRBV28
size: -
D: TRBD2
DNA: TGTGCCAGCAGTCTCGGCATGGGACTAGGAGAGACCCAGTACTTC
CDR3: CASSLGMGLGETQYF

J: TRBJ1-6
V: TRBV2
size: -
D: TRBD1
DNA: TGTGCCAGCAGCGGGGACAGGGGACGATCACCCCTCCACTTT
CDR3: CASSGDRGRSPLHF

J: TRBJ1-3
V: TRBV27
size: few
D: -
DNA: TGTGCCAGCAGTTTCGGGGGTCTGAGCTCTGGAAACACCATATATTTT
CDR3: CASSFGGLSSGNTIYF

J: TRBJ2-3
V: TRBV5-1
size: -
D: TRBD1
DNA: TGCGCCAGCAGCCCAAGACAGGGTTCAGATACGCAGTATTTT
CDR3: CASSPRQGSDTQYF

J: TRBJ1-2
V: TRBV6-5
size: -
D: TRBD1
DNA: TGTGCCAGCAGGGGGACAGGGACGGGTGGCTACACCTTC
CDR3: CASRGTGTGGYTF

J: TRBJ1-6
V: TRBV3-1/TRBV3-2
size: -
D: -
DNA: TGTGCCAGCAGCCAAGCTGGGGGGGGCACGACGACAGGTCTTCATTCACCCCTCCACTTT
CDR3: CASSQAGGGTTTGLHSPLHF

J: TRBJ2-3
V: TRBV2
size: -
D: TRBD2
DNA: TGTGCCTGCAGTTCCAGGGCAGCGGGGGGGACAGATACGCAGTATTTT
CDR3: CACSSRAAGGTDTQYF

J: TRBJ1-2
V: TRBV27
size: -
D: -
DNA: TGTGCCAGCAGTGCCACAGGGCCTTGGGGCTACACCTTC
CDR3: CASSATGPWGYTF

J: TRBJ1-6
V: TRBV15
size: -
D: -
DNA: TGTGCCACCAGCAGAGTCCTCGCCAGTTCACCCCTCCACTTT
CDR3: CATSRVLASSPLHF

J: TRBJ2-7
V: TRBV6-5
size: -
D: TRBD2
DNA: TGTGCCAGCAGCCGCGGGACTAGCGGAACCTACGAGCAGTACTTC
CDR3: CASSRGTSGTYEQYF

J: TRBJ2-7
V: TRBV5-6
size: -
D: TRBD2
DNA: TGTGCCAGCAGCCCCCGACTAGCGGGAACCCAGTACTTC
CDR3: CASSPRLAGTQYF

J: TRBJ2-1
V: TRBV4-3
size: -
D: TRBD1
DNA: TGCGCCAGCAGCCAAGATACGGACAGGGGGCGAAATGAGCAGTTCTTC
CDR3: CASSQDTDRGRNEQFF

J: TRBJ1-1
V: TRBV3-1/TRBV3-2
size: -
D: -
DNA: TGTGCCAGCCGAACTCGGGGGAACACTGAAGCTTTCTTT
CDR3: CASRTRGNTEAFF

J: TRBJ1-1
V: TRBV12-5
size: -
D: -
DNA: TGTGCTAGTGGTTTGGTACCGGGAGGGGATAGAACTGAAGCTTTCTTT
CDR3: CASGLVPGGDRTEAFF

J: TRBJ2-1
V: TRBV19
size: -
D: -
DNA: TGTGCCAGTAGCTCACAGTCCTACAATGAGCAGTTCTTC
CDR3: CASSSQSYNEQFF